The 27 T cell receptor beta chains below all came from one sample that was sequenced in a study of shared clonotypes between healthy human individuals. Clones were sequenced by immunoSEQ multiplex PCR, and TCRdb holds only the in-frame ones, with some missing. The data show 600,000 to 750,000 clones, roughly 70% seen once. Sequenced input: memory CD4+ T cells sorted from blood. Subset denoted: CD45RA-negative fraction. The receptors originated from a young woman in good health.

As for this clone: At one end the junction does not follow the germline gene, possibly because of a read error. This rearrangement joins TRBV28 to TRBJ2-1; 9 bases map to TRBD2. The CDR3 extends over 15 amino acids. Germline assignment: CDR1 MDHEN and CDR2 SYDVKM. DNA for the CDR3: TGTGCCAGCAGTTTGGGCGGGAGGGCCTACGATGAGCAGTTCTTC. Translated, it gives CASSLGGRAYDEQFF.

This clone is a singleton in its sample. The chain's CDR3 is CASSVSRYNEQFF. The DNA of the CDR3 is TGTGCCAGCAGTGTTTCTAGGTACAATGAGCAGTTCTTC. The chain couples TRBV6-6 to TRBJ2-1; D call uncertain. The CDR3 is 13 amino acids. Trimming left V 5 bases short and J 4 bases short, with 9 bases between. Germline V gene data show CDR1 as MNHNY and CDR2 as SVGAGI (reference sequence).

The CDR3 spells CATSRERRLAGNNEQFF. The DNA for the CDR3 is TGTGCCACCAGCAGAGAAAGGAGACTAGCGGGGAACAATGAGCAGTTCTTC. The rearrangement uses TRBV15 and TRBJ2-1; 11 positions match TRBD2. Per the germline V gene, CDR1 is LNHNV and CDR2 is YYDKDF (reference sequence). V lost 0 bases to trimming and J lost 5 bases; unmatched junction nucleotides: 6. This CDR3 comprises 17 residues.

This clone has ten or more counts. The chain has TRBV6-1 and TRBJ2-7; D tentatively fits TRBD1 or TRBD2 (6 bases each). Germline-derived CDR1 and CDR2 are MNHNS and SASEGT. Trimming took off 2 bases at V and 6 bases at J, with 17 bases between the two ends. The length of the CDR3 is 15 residues. The CDR3 DNA reads TGTGCCAGCAGTGAATATGAGGGGGGACCATTCGAGCAGTACTTC. This codes for CASSEYEGGPFEQYF.

This rearrangement joins TRBV4-1 to TRBJ1-2; 8 bases map to TRBD1. With V trimmed by 5 bases and J by 7 bases, 6 bases remained unmatched. CDR3 length: 13 residues. The V gene's germline CDR1 is MGHRA and CDR2 YSYEKL. The CDR3 region is CASSTRQGFGYTF. CDR3 sequence (DNA): TGCGCCAGCAGCACCCGACAGGGGTTTGGCTACACCTTC.

The chain joins TRBV19 to TRBJ2-7; D assignment may be TRBD1 or TRBD2 (5 bases each). With 3 bases removed from V and 3 bases from J, the gap between germline ends came to 12 bases. The CDR3 consists of 14 residues. The germline V gene has CDR1 LNHDA and CDR2 SQIVND (reference sequence). CDR3 sequence (DNA): TGTGCCAGTAGTATTCGGGACGGGCGCTACGAGCAGTACTTC. Protein: CASSIRDGRYEQYF. Filled out from reference TRBV19 and TRBJ2-7, the complete variable domain reads DGGITQSPKYLFRKEGQNVTLSCEQNLNHDAMYWYRQDPGQGLRLIYYSQIVNDFQKGDIAEGYSVSREKKESFPLTVTSAQKNPTAFYLCASSIRDGRYEQYFGPGTRLTVT.

The chain uses TRBV7-8 and TRBJ2-5, with 8 bases fitting TRBD1. V shed 2 bases and J 6 bases; nucleotides not matched to a gene: 11. This CDR3 has 16 amino acids. CDR1 is SGHVS, CDR2 FQNEAQ, per germline. The CDR3 spells CASSLRGQGGLQTQYF. The CDR3 coding sequence is TGTGCCAGCAGCTTAAGAGGACAGGGAGGACTTCAGACCCAGTACTTC.

The chain is built from TRBV28 and TRBJ2-2, with 11 bases matching TRBD1. CDR3 length: 16 amino acids. V trimming: 1 base; J trimming: 4 bases; junction bases outside the gene matches: 2. Germline CDR1 is MDHEN and CDR2 is SYDVKM. DNA of the CDR3: TGTGCCAGCAGTTTATCTGGGACAGGGGGCACCGGGGAGCTGTTTTTT. It is translated as CASSLSGTGGTGELFF. The full variable domain, rest sourced from reference TRBV28 and TRBJ2-2, is DVKVTQSSRYLVKRTGEKVFLECVQDMDHENMFWYRQDPGLGLRLIYFSYDVKMKEKGDIPEGYSVSREKKERFSLILESASTNQTSMYLCASSLSGTGGTGELFFGEGSRLTVL.

A single count supports this clone. The chain is built from TRBV30 and TRBJ2-3; D perhaps matches TRBD2 (7 bases). Germline V CDR1 and CDR2: GTSNPN, SVGIG (reference sequence). CDR3 size: 13 residues. Trimming cost V 3 bases and J 11 bases, with 18 bases left between them. The CDR3 sequence is CAWRKGGGPEQYF. CDR3 nucleotides: TGTGCCTGGAGAAAGGGGGGAGGGCCTGAGCAGTATTTT. Full variable domain (remainder filled in from reference TRBV30 and TRBJ2-3): SQTIHQWPATLVQPVGSPLSLECTVEGTSNPNLYWYRQAAGRGLQLLFYSVGIGQISSEVPQNLSASRPQDRQFILSSKKLLLSDSGFYLCAWRKGGGPEQYFGPGTRLTVL.

V and J are TRBV28 and TRBJ1-5; 7 bases line up with TRBD1. Germline V gives CDR1 MDHEN, CDR2 SYDVKM. The CDR3 runs 15 residues. V shed 4 bases, J shed 2 bases, and the junction held 5 bases outside the gene matches. CDR3 sequence reads: CASSSSGGGNQPQHF. The DNA of the CDR3 is TGTGCCAGCAGTTCATCAGGGGGTGGCAATCAGCCCCAGCATTTT.

There are a few counts of this clone. The rearrangement links TRBV7-2 to TRBJ2-7; D is ambiguous. The CDR3 has 14 amino acids. Per germline, CDR1 SGHTA and CDR2 FQGNSA. V was trimmed by 3 bases and J by 6 bases, leaving 15 bases between them. The DNA of the CDR3 is TGTGCCAGCAGCTTCACCTATTCTGGTGGCGAGCAGTACTTC. It specifies CASSFTYSGGEQYF.

V gene TRBV7-9 combines with J gene TRBJ1-1, with D perhaps matching TRBD1 (5 bases). Germline V gene data show CDR1 as SEHNR and CDR2 as FQNEAQ (reference sequence). V was cut by 6 bases and J by 4 bases, with 12 bases left in between. This CDR3 has 13 residues. CDR3 in amino acids: CASSGAGTTEAFF. As DNA, the CDR3 is TGTGCCAGCAGTGGGGCTGGGACCACTGAAGCTTTCTTT. The entire variable domain, with the rest obtained from reference TRBV7-9 and TRBJ1-1, is as follows: DTGVSQNPRHKITKRGQNVTFRCDPISEHNRLYWYRQTLGQGPEFLTYFQNEAQLEKSRLLSDRFSAERPKGSFSTLEIQRTEQGDSAMYLCASSGAGTTEAFFGQGTRLTVV.

The genes are TRBV7-9 and TRBJ2-7, with TRBD1 matching over 8 bases. This CDR3 comprises 16 residues. Germline V gene sequence: CDR1 SEHNR, CDR2 FQNEAQ (reference sequence). After removal of 2 bases from V and 5 bases from J, the junction contained 11 bases not matched to a gene. CDR3 nucleotide sequence: TGTGCCAGCAGCTTATATACAGGGGGTAATCGGAACGAGCAGTACTTC. Translation gives CASSLYTGGNRNEQYF.

This clone is a singleton in its sample. This chain uses TRBV5-6 with TRBJ2-7; no reliable D call. CDR3 length: 14 residues. Germline V lookup: CDR1 SGHDT, CDR2 YYEEEE. Between the trimmed V and J ends, which lost 2 bases and 2 bases, there was a span of 11 bases. The CDR3 DNA reads as TGTGCCAGCAGCTTCAACATCAACCCCTACGAGCAGTACTTC. Its translation is CASSFNINPYEQYF.

This clone was seen ten or more times. In DNA, the CDR3 is TGTGCCAGCAGCCCGAGGACAGGCGGCTACGGGGAGCTGTTTTTT. Its translation is CASSPRTGGYGELFF. The chain carries TRBV11-2 and TRBJ2-2, with 7 bases matching TRBD1. Trimming removed 5 bases from V and 7 bases from J; junction bases left unmatched: 10. The CDR3 consists of 15 residues. In germline, CDR1 is SGHAT, CDR2 FQNNGV. Full variable domain (outside the CDR3, taken from reference TRBV11-2 and TRBJ2-2): EAGVAQSPRYKIIEKRQSVAFWCNPISGHATLYWYQQILGQGPKLLIQFQNNGVVDDSQLPKDRFSAERLKGVDSTLKIQPAKLEDSAVYLCASSPRTGGYGELFFGEGSRLTVL.

This clone appeared a few times. The chain carries TRBV5-4 and TRBJ1-2; 9 bases map to TRBD1. The trim removed 3 bases at V and 4 bases at J, leaving 7 bases unmatched. Germline CDR1 reads SGHNT; CDR2 reads YYREEE (reference sequence). The CDR3 has 15 residues. Here the CDR3 DNA reads TGTGCCAGCAGCTCACAGGGGGCGCGTGGCTATGGCTACACCTTC. It translates to CASSSQGARGYGYTF.

J is TRBJ2-7 and V is TRBV7-2; 11 bases match TRBD1. Germline-derived CDR1 and CDR2 are SGHTA and FQGNSA. The CDR3 runs 15 residues. The junction had 6 bases not matched to a gene; V was cut back by 2 bases and J by 6 bases. The CDR3 sequence: CASSLRDRGSGEQYF. The DNA for the CDR3 is TGTGCCAGCAGCTTAAGGGACAGGGGGTCGGGCGAGCAGTACTTC.

This chain uses TRBV5-8 with TRBJ2-6; the D is unclear. This CDR3 contains 17 residues. The germline V and J ends were trimmed by 5 bases and 0 bases, with 15 bases remaining between them. The germline V gene encodes CDR1 SGHTS and CDR2 YDEGEE. The chain's CDR3 is CASSPGTDLSGANVLTF. The DNA of the CDR3 is TGTGCCAGCAGTCCAGGCACAGACCTCTCTGGGGCCAACGTCCTGACTTTC.

The V and J genes are TRBV28 and TRBJ2-7; 8 bases are shared with TRBD1. This CDR3 comprises 13 residues. The V gene's germline CDR1 is MDHEN and CDR2 SYDVKM. J lost 6 bases, V lost 3 bases, and 4 bases had no gene match. The CDR3 bases are TGTGCCAGCAGTTTGCCAGGGGGCCTCGAGCAGTACTTC. Translation gives CASSLPGGLEQYF.

J is TRBJ2-2 and V is TRBV11-2, with TRBD1 identical over 8 bases. Germline V gives CDR1 SGHAT, CDR2 FQNNGV. V was clipped by 2 bases and J by 5 bases; unmatched bases: 10. This CDR3 has 17 residues. This CDR3 reads CASSLRSRTGRTGELFF. For the CDR3, the DNA is TGTGCCAGCAGCTTAAGGTCACGGACAGGGCGGACCGGGGAGCTGTTTTTT.

V and J are TRBV28 and TRBJ1-1; a weak D match, TRBD1 (6 bases). Deletions cut 4 bases from V and 10 bases from J, with 16 bases between. The germline CDR1 and CDR2 sequences are MDHEN and SYDVKM. This CDR3 is 13 amino acids long. This chain's CDR3 is CASSSQGRSRAFF. The CDR3 DNA sequence: TGTGCCAGCAGTTCACAGGGAAGGAGCCGAGCTTTCTTT.

This chain uses TRBV18 with TRBJ1-2; 9 bases map to TRBD1. The germline CDR1 and CDR2 sequences are KGHSH and LQKENI. V was clipped by 5 bases and J by 6 bases; unmatched bases: 10. This CDR3 region has 15 residues. CDR3: CASSYTPGQGNGYTF. The CDR3 DNA is TGTGCCAGCTCATATACACCGGGACAGGGTAATGGCTACACCTTC.

This clone was seen only a few times. This chain uses TRBV29-1 with TRBJ2-1; unclear D gene. Trimming left V 4 bases short and J 8 bases short, with 12 bases between. CDR1 SQVTM and CDR2 ANQGSEA come from the germline V gene. CDR3 length: 12 residues. CDR3 bases: TGCAGCGTTGGACTTACAGAGGATGAGCAGTTCTTC. This gives the protein CSVGLTEDEQFF.

Note on this clone: The same CDR3 is also encoded by other DNA sequences in this sample. The CDR3 protein is CASSSGTSGRNEQFF. The CDR3 DNA follows: TGTGCCAGCAGCTCCGGGACTAGCGGGAGGAATGAGCAGTTCTTC. V and J are TRBV27 and TRBJ2-1, with 15 bases that match TRBD2. Germline values: CDR1 MNHEY, CDR2 SMNVEV (reference sequence). This CDR3 region has 15 residues. V lost 6 bases, J lost 7 bases, and 4 bases stayed unmatched.

This CDR3 is CASRLAPNTNTEAFF. For the CDR3, the DNA is TGTGCCAGCAGGCTAGCCCCAAATACGAACACTGAAGCTTTCTTT. The chain combines TRBV6-4 with TRBJ1-1; D remains unclear. The V end lost 6 bases, the J end lost 1 base, and 15 bases lay between the germline ends. This CDR3 contains 15 residues. CDR1 and CDR2 (germline): MRHNA, SNTAGT.

This clone has only a few counts. This chain uses TRBV19 with TRBJ1-1; 7 positions agree with TRBD1. Germline V lookup: CDR1 LNHDA, CDR2 SQIVND (reference sequence). Trimming cost V 4 bases and J 3 bases; bases outside gene matches: 17. The CDR3 length is 18 residues. The CDR3 bases are TGTGCCAGTAGTACCACAGGGGCAGGTAGTGCCAAGGACACTGAAGCTTTCTTT. It codes for CASSTTGAGSAKDTEAFF.

The chain recombines TRBV5-6 with TRBJ2-1; 9 bases map to TRBD2. Germline values: CDR1 SGHDT, CDR2 YYEEEE. With V trimmed by 1 base and J by 7 bases, 12 bases remained unmatched. The CDR3 sequence is 17 residues long. CDR3 DNA sequence: TGTGCCAGCAGCTTGACTAGCGGGTATACTAGGAGGAATGAGCAGTTCTTC. It yields the protein CASSLTSGYTRRNEQFF.